A single TCR beta chain is shown here with its context. Its antigen remains unidentified. The source of the sample is a study of breast tumors, draining lymph nodes, adjacent tissues. Study results and limitations: Luminal-like breast cancer showed significantly greater tumor-nontumor repertoire similarity than basal-like breast cancer did. Compared with lymph nodes, tumors were less diverse; compared with nontumor tissue, more.

Axillary draining lymph nodes of breast cancer patients supplied the node samples. The CDR3 runs 14 residues. In germline, CDR1 is MNHNS, CDR2 SASEGT. The V segment lost 6 bases and the J segment 4 bases; nucleotides outside the gene matches: 8. TCRdb recomputed calls from the multiplex PCR reads with MiXCR, one row per CDR3 protein. The sample lists about 200,000 distinct CDR3 sequences, approximately 31% seen once, with about 4.3% in the top ten. The chain is built from TRBV6-1 and TRBJ1-1, with TRBD1 matching 7 bases. The sequenced sample was axillary lymph node tissue. The receptor was isolated from a female donor with breast cancer. Some clones in this sample may be carry-over from other donors' samples. The CDR3 DNA reads as TGTGCCAGCAGGCTACAGGGGTTTACCACTGAAGCTTTCTTT. Translated, it gives CASRLQGFTTEAFF.